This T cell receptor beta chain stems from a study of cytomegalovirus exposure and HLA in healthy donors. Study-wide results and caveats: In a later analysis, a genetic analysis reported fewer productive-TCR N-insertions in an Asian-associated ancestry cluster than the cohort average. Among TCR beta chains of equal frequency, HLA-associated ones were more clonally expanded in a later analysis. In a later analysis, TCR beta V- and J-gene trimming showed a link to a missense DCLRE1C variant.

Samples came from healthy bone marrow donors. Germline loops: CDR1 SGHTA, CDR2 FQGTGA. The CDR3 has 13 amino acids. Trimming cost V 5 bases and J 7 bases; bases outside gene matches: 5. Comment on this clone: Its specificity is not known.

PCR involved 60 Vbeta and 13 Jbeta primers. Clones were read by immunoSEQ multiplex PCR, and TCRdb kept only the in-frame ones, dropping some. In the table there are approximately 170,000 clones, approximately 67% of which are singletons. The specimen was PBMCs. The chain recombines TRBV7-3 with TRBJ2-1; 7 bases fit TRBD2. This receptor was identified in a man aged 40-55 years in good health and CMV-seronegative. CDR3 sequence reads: CASSPREYNEQFF. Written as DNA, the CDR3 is TGTGCCAGCAGCCCGCGGGAGTATAATGAGCAGTTCTTC.